The T cell receptor beta chain under discussion was sequenced for a study of Siglec-9 on CD8 T cells in melanoma. Findings of the study overall: In melanoma tumors, a Siglec-9-marked effector memory CD8+ subset reportedly appeared to accumulate.

Trimming pared 2 bases from V and 4 bases from J, leaving 16 bases between. Germline assignment: CDR1 MRHNA and CDR2 SNTAGT. The CDR3 runs to 16 residues. Data came from immunoSEQ multiplex PCR; TCRdb stores just in-frame clones and leaves some out. Here the sample spans about 36,000 clones, approximately 84% being singletons. Comments on this clone: Its matching antigen is unknown.

This clonotype was obtained from a human donor in good health. V usage is TRBV6-4 and J usage is TRBJ2-3; tentatively, D is TRBD1 (6 bases). Material for sequencing was Siglec-9- CD8+ T cells sorted from blood. CDR3 protein: CASSDQGTGSADTQYF. In DNA form, the CDR3 reads TGTGCCAGCAGTGACCAGGGTACAGGGTCCGCAGATACGCAGTATTTT.